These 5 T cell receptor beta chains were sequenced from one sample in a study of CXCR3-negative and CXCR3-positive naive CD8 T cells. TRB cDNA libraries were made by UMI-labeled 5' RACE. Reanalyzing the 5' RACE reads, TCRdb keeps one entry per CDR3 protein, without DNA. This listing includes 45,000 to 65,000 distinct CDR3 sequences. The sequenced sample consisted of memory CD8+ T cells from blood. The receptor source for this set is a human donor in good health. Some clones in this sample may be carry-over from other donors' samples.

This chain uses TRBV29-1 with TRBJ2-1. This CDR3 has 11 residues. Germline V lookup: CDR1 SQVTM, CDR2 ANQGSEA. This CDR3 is CSVVELREQFF.

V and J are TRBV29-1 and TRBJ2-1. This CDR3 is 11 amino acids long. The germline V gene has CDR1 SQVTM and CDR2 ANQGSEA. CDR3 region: CSVDFRNEQFF.

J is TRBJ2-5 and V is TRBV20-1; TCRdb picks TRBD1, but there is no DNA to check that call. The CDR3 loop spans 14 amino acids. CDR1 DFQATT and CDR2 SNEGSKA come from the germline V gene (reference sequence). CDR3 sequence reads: CSARQGLPQETQYF.

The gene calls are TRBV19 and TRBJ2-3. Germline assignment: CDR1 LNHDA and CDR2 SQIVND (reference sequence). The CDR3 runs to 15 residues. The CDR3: CASKRSELSGDTQYF.

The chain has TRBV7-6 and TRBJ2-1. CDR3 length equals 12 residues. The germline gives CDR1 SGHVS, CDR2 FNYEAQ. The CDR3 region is CASSLSDNEQFF.